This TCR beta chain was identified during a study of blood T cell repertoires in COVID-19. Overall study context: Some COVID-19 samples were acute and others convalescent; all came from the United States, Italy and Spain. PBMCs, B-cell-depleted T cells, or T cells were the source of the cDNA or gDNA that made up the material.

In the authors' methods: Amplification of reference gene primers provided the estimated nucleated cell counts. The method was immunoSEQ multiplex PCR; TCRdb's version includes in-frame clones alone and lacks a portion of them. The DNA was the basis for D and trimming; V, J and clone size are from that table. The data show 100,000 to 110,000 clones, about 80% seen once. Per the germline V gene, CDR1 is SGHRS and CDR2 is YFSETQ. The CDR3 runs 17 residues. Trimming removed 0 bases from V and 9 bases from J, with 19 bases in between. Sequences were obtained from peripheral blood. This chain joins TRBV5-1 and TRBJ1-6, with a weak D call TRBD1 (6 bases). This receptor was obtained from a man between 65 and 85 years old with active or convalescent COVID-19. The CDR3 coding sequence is TGCGCCAGCAGCTTGGGTGGCACAGGGTCGTTAATTTCACCCCTCCACTTT. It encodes CASSLGGTGSLISPLHF.